Shown below are 31 T cell receptor beta chains from a single sample sequenced in a study of shared clonotypes between healthy human individuals. Libraries were prepared by immunoSEQ multiplex PCR; TCRdb keeps only in-frame clonotypes and omits some of them. This table holds millions of clones, about 92% found once. The sequenced material came from naive CD4+ T cells sorted from blood. Regarding subset: CD45RA+ positively selected. The origin of the receptors is a man aged 18 to 35 in good health.

V usage is TRBV28 and J usage is TRBJ1-2, with 9 bases fitting TRBD1. The ends lost 6 bases at V and 4 bases at J; junction bases unmatched: 3. Germline V gives CDR1 MDHEN, CDR2 SYDVKM. The CDR3 is 13 residues long. The CDR3 spells CASRLGQGYGYTF. DNA of the CDR3: TGTGCCAGCAGATTGGGACAGGGCTATGGCTACACCTTC.

This chain connects TRBV27 to TRBJ2-7; TRBD2 matches at 8 bases. CDR3 length equals 16 residues. Per the germline V gene, CDR1 is MNHEY and CDR2 is SMNVEV (reference sequence). The V segment lost 4 bases and the J segment 4 bases; nucleotides outside the gene matches: 12. The CDR3 DNA is TGTGCCAGCAGTTCCCTTTCCCAGCGGGGGAGATACGAGCAGTACTTC. The encoded protein is CASSSLSQRGRYEQYF.

V is TRBV6-6 and J is TRBJ2-3; D possibly corresponds to TRBD2 (5 bases). Germline lookup yields CDR1 MNHNY and CDR2 SVGAGI (reference sequence). V lost 7 bases to trimming and J lost 5 bases, with 13 bases between them. The CDR3 loop spans 13 amino acids. CDR3 region: CASNPKGVDTQYF. The CDR3 bases are TGTGCCAGCAATCCAAAGGGAGTAGATACGCAGTATTTT.

The rearrangement links TRBV19 to TRBJ1-3; TRBD1 agrees at 10 bases. The CDR3 runs 17 residues. Trimming cost V 3 bases and J 7 bases; bases outside gene matches: 12. Germline V gene sequence: CDR1 LNHDA, CDR2 SQIVND (reference sequence). The CDR3 loop is CASSIPLTGGGRNTIYF. CDR3 DNA: TGTGCCAGTAGTATCCCTCTGACAGGGGGCGGGCGGAACACCATATATTTT.

Of note for this clone: The sample carries other DNA sequences with the same CDR3. The V gene is TRBV28, the J gene TRBJ2-7; D is uncertain. There are 12 residues in the CDR3. The germline CDR1 and CDR2 sequences are MDHEN and SYDVKM. The V gene lost 3 bases and the J gene lost 3 bases, with 6 bases spanning the gap. CDR3 DNA sequence: TGTGCCAGCAGTTTGGGTGGCTACGAGCAGTACTTC. It is translated as CASSLGGYEQYF.

The chain joins TRBV6-5 to TRBJ1-1, with D perhaps matching TRBD1 (5 bases). This CDR3 region has 15 residues. Trimming shortened V by 5 bases and J by 0 bases, and 13 bases separated the two germline ends. The germline gives CDR1 MNHEY, CDR2 SVGAGI. CDR3 sequence: CASSGRQNLNTEAFF. DNA for the CDR3: TGTGCCAGCAGTGGGAGACAGAATCTGAACACTGAAGCTTTCTTT.

Notes on this clone: The same CDR3 arises from other DNA sequences in this sample as well. The chain employs TRBV18 and TRBJ2-7; D is perhaps TRBD1 or TRBD2 (5 bases each). V gave up 2 bases and J gave up 0 bases, with 8 bases separating them. CDR3 length equals 14 residues. The germline V gene encodes CDR1 KGHSH and CDR2 LQKENI. CDR3 sequence reads: CASSPGTSSYEQYF. CDR3 coding DNA: TGTGCCAGCTCACCAGGGACGAGCTCCTACGAGCAGTACTTC. The full variable domain, with the rest looked up from reference TRBV18 and TRBJ2-7, is NAGVMQNPRHLVRRRGQEARLRCSPMKGHSHVYWYRQLPEEGLKFMVYLQKENIIDESGMPKERFSAEFPKEGPSILRIQQVVRGDSAAYFCASSPGTSSYEQYFGPGTRLTVT.

The V gene is TRBV5-1, the J gene TRBJ2-3, with 7 nucleotides matching TRBD1. CDR1 is SGHRS, CDR2 YFSETQ, per germline. The V and J ends lost 4 bases and 2 bases, in that order; junction bases with no gene match: 10. The CDR3 covers 16 residues. For the CDR3, the DNA is TGCGCCAGCAGCCCAGGGACAGTGAGCTCCACAGATACGCAGTATTTT. It translates to CASSPGTVSSTDTQYF. Full variable domain (rest looked up from reference TRBV5-1 and TRBJ2-3): KAGVTQTPRYLIKTRGQQVTLSCSPISGHRSVSWYQQTPGQGLQFLFEYFSETQRNKGNFPGRFSGRQFSNSRSEMNVSTLELGDSALYLCASSPGTVSSTDTQYFGPGTRLTVL.

The chain couples TRBV5-5 to TRBJ1-2; the D is unclear. V was shortened by 3 bases and J by 4 bases, with 10 bases between the two germline ends. This CDR3 has 13 amino acids. The germline V gene encodes CDR1 SGHKS and CDR2 YYEKEE (reference sequence). CDR3 nucleotides: TGTGCCAGCAGCTCCTCTGGGAGCTATGGCTACACCTTC. It codes for CASSSSGSYGYTF.

The rearrangement links TRBV30 to TRBJ2-7; tentatively, D is TRBD1 (6 bases). CDR1 is GTSNPN and CDR2 is SVGIG in the germline V gene (reference sequence). The CDR3 consists of 16 residues. V was trimmed by 3 bases and J by 2 bases, leaving 20 bases between them. The CDR3 region has the DNA TGTGCCTGGAGCCCCAGGGGCTCTCCTTGGGCCTACGAGCAGTACTTC. It encodes CAWSPRGSPWAYEQYF.

The V and J genes are TRBV19 and TRBJ1-4; D is perhaps TRBD1 (6 bases). In germline, CDR1 is LNHDA, CDR2 SQIVND (reference sequence). The CDR3 is made up of 15 amino acids. Trimming removed 6 bases from V and 2 bases from J, with 13 bases in between. The CDR3 reads CASSADRSTNEKLFF. Written as DNA, the CDR3 is TGTGCCAGTAGCGCCGACAGGTCTACTAATGAAAAACTGTTTTTT.

This chain connects TRBV27 to TRBJ2-5; D not certain. The CDR3 contains 13 residues. Trimming shortened V by 6 bases and J by 5 bases, and 13 bases separated the two germline ends. The germline CDR1 and CDR2 sequences are MNHEY and SMNVEV (reference sequence). The DNA for the CDR3 is TGTGCCAGCAGCCTAGGATTGGCGGAGACCCAGTACTTC. It encodes CASSLGLAETQYF.

The table lists this clone with a count of one. This rearrangement joins TRBV6-1 to TRBJ2-3, with 9 bases fitting TRBD2. V was pared by 2 bases and J by 8 bases, with 11 bases of the junction left unmatched. Germline V gives CDR1 MNHNS, CDR2 SASEGT. The CDR3 is 16 residues long. In DNA form, the CDR3 reads TGTGCCAGCAGTGAACAGCGGGAGGTGGGATTTGGTACGCAGTATTTT. It specifies CASSEQREVGFGTQYF.

The rearrangement uses TRBV2 and TRBJ1-6; tentative D call: TRBD1 (5 bases). Germline assignment: CDR1 SNHLY and CDR2 FYNNEI. The CDR3 is made up of 14 amino acids. V gave up 3 bases and J gave up 11 bases, with 14 bases separating them. This CDR3 is CASSEQGTSTPLHF. In DNA, the CDR3 is TGTGCCAGCAGTGAGCAAGGGACGTCCACACCCCTCCACTTT.

The chain recombines TRBV7-2 with TRBJ2-1; 7 bases map to TRBD2. Looked up from germline, CDR1 is SGHTA and CDR2 is FQGNSA. The V gene end was trimmed by 3 bases and the J gene end by 0 bases; junction bases not matched to a gene: 5. This CDR3 region has 16 residues. In DNA, the CDR3 is TGTGCCAGCAGCTTTCCCGGGACTAACTCCTACAATGAGCAGTTCTTC. It is translated as CASSFPGTNSYNEQFF.

This rearrangement joins TRBV18 to TRBJ2-1; 11 nucleotides match TRBD2. CDR1 and CDR2 (germline): KGHSH, LQKENI. There are 15 residues in the CDR3. Trimming removed 5 bases from V and 7 bases from J; junction bases left unmatched: 7. DNA for the CDR3: TGTGCCAGCTCATTTTGGACTAGCGGGCTGAATGAGCAGTTCTTC. Translated: CASSFWTSGLNEQFF.

This clone is a singleton in its sample. This chain connects TRBV2 to TRBJ2-3; no clear D. Germline V gene data show CDR1 as SNHLY and CDR2 as FYNNEI. The CDR3 covers 14 residues. V shed 3 bases and J shed 2 bases, with 9 bases lying between them. The chain's CDR3 is CASSDNPTTDTQYF. The CDR3 coding sequence is TGTGCCAGCAGTGACAACCCAACCACAGATACGCAGTATTTT.

A note on this clone: A read error may produce the germline difference seen at one junction end. This chain joins TRBV18 and TRBJ1-1; 8 bases match TRBD1. The CDR3 runs 15 residues. Germline assignment: CDR1 KGHSH and CDR2 LQKENI. CDR3 nucleotide sequence: TGTGCCAGCTCCCCACTGGGACAGGAGAACACTGAAGCTTTCTTT. Protein sequence: CASSPLGQENTEAFF.

The rearrangement joins TRBV19 to TRBJ1-5, with D perhaps matching TRBD1 (5 bases). V was trimmed by 7 bases and J by 3 bases, leaving 13 bases between them. The CDR3 has 14 amino acids. CDR1 is LNHDA and CDR2 is SQIVND in the germline V gene (reference sequence). CDR3 in amino acids: CASKSGQHNQPQHF. In nucleotides, the CDR3 is TGTGCCAGTAAATCAGGGCAGCACAATCAGCCCCAGCATTTT.

In its sample, this clone was seen once. The J gene is TRBJ2-1, the V gene TRBV30, with 7 bases matching TRBD2. The CDR3 has 14 residues. Germline CDR1 GTSNPN, CDR2 SVGIG (reference sequence). The V and J ends lost 6 bases and 7 bases, in that order; junction bases with no gene match: 12. DNA of the CDR3: TGTGCCTGTCTTAGCGGGTCTCTGGGGAATGAGCAGTTCTTC. Its protein product is CACLSGSLGNEQFF.

Note on this clone: This same CDR3 is encoded by further DNA sequences in the sample. The V and J genes are TRBV7-6 and TRBJ2-5; D ambiguous. Looked up from germline, CDR1 is SGHVS and CDR2 is FNYEAQ. The CDR3 runs to 11 residues. V lost 4 bases and J lost 5, with 5 bases in between. CDR3 nucleotide sequence: TGTGCCAGCAGCTCCCGTGAGACCCAGTACTTC. Its translation: CASSSRETQYF.

J is TRBJ1-4 and V is TRBV28; D unresolved. This CDR3 is 16 amino acids long. Germline V CDR1 and CDR2: MDHEN, SYDVKM. V gave up 0 bases and J gave up 4 bases, with 12 bases separating them. The DNA for the CDR3 is TGTGCCAGCAGTTTATGGCCAGCAGGACTTAATGAAAAACTGTTTTTT. Protein: CASSLWPAGLNEKLFF.

The gene calls are TRBV7-2 and TRBJ1-2; TRBD1 matches 12 bases. Germline CDR1 and CDR2: SGHTA and FQGNSA. Unmatched junction bases numbered 8, after V lost 2 bases and J lost 7 bases. The CDR3 sequence is 16 residues long. The CDR3 here is CASSLTSRDRGLGYTF. The CDR3 DNA reads as TGTGCCAGCAGCTTAACTTCTCGGGACAGGGGGCTTGGCTACACCTTC.

The rearrangement joins TRBV7-2 to TRBJ1-3; D gene uncertain. V was shortened by 1 base and J by 1 base, with 5 bases between the two germline ends. CDR3 length: 14 amino acids. Germline V gene data show CDR1 as SGHTA and CDR2 as FQGNSA. This CDR3 is CASSLDWSGNTIYF. Written as DNA, the CDR3 is TGTGCCAGCAGCTTAGATTGGTCTGGAAACACCATATATTTT.

The chain employs TRBV5-1 and TRBJ2-3; D not certain. This CDR3 has 14 residues. Germline CDR1 SGHRS, CDR2 YFSETQ. With 4 bases removed from V and 3 bases from J, the gap between germline ends came to 12 bases. CDR3 coding DNA: TGCGCCAGCAGCCCGATTAGGGTAACAGATACGCAGTATTTT. This gives the protein CASSPIRVTDTQYF.

On this clone itself: The same CDR3 also results from other DNA sequences found in this sample. The chain links TRBV30 to TRBJ2-7; 8 bases match TRBD2. CDR3 size: 13 residues. The V and J ends lost 4 bases and 0 bases, in that order; junction bases with no gene match: 2. Germline V CDR1 and CDR2: GTSNPN, SVGIG (reference sequence). The CDR3 DNA sequence: TGTGCCTGGACTAGCGGGTACTCCTACGAGCAGTACTTC. Its translation is CAWTSGYSYEQYF.

This sequence joins TRBV6-5 and TRBJ2-5; 8 positions agree with TRBD1. The trim removed 4 bases at V and 3 bases at J, leaving 4 bases unmatched. The length of the CDR3 is 14 residues. CDR1 MNHEY and CDR2 SVGAGI come from the germline V gene. The CDR3 bases are TGTGCCAGCAGTTCCTGGACAGGGAAAGAGACCCAGTACTTC. Residues: CASSSWTGKETQYF.

This clone was detected only a few times. The CDR3 here is CASRTGVTGYTF. CDR3 coding DNA: TGTGCCAGTAGGACAGGGGTCACGGGCTACACCTTC. V gene TRBV6-5 combines with J gene TRBJ1-2; 9 bases are a match to TRBD1. V trimming: 9 bases; J trimming: 8 bases; junction bases outside the gene matches: 7. The CDR3 covers 12 residues. Germline loops: CDR1 MNHEY, CDR2 SVGAGI.

The CDR3 nucleotides read TGTGCCAGCAGTTTAATAAATTCACCCCTCCACTTT. Its translation is CASSLINSPLHF. The gene calls are TRBV27 and TRBJ1-6; D is unresolved. CDR1 and CDR2 from the germline V gene are MNHEY and SMNVEV (reference sequence). The ends were cut back, 2 bases at V and 7 bases at J, with 3 bases in the middle. The CDR3 has 12 amino acids.

The genes are TRBV14 and TRBJ2-7; D is undetermined. V lost 0 bases, J lost 2 bases, and 17 bases lay in between. CDR3 size: 17 residues. The V gene's germline CDR1 is SGHDN and CDR2 FVKESK. CDR3 coding DNA: TGTGCCAGCAGCCAAGATCGGCGCAGGACGGGCACCTACGAGCAGTACTTC. Protein: CASSQDRRRTGTYEQYF.

The DNA of the CDR3 is TGCGCCAGCAGCATGACAGGGGCATTATACGAGCAGTACTTC. Protein product: CASSMTGALYEQYF. This sequence joins TRBV5-1 and TRBJ2-7; 8 bases are a match to TRBD1. Germline lookup yields CDR1 SGHRS and CDR2 YFSETQ. This CDR3 region has 14 residues. The junction had 7 bases not matched to a gene; V was cut back by 4 bases and J by 4 bases.